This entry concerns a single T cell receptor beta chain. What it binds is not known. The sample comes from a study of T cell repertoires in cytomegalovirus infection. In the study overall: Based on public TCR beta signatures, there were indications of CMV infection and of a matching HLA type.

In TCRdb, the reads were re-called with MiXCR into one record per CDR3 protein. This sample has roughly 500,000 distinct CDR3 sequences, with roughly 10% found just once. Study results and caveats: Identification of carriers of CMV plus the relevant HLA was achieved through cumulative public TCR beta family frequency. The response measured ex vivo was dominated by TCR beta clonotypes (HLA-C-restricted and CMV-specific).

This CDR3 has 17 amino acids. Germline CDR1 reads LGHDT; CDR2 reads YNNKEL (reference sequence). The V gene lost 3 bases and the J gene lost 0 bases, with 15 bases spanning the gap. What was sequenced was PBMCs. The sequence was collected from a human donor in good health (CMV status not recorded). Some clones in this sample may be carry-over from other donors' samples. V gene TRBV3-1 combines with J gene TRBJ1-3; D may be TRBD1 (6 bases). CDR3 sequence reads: CASSHRGRIRSGNTIYF. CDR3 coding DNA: TGTGCCAGCAGCCACAGGGGTCGCATTCGCTCTGGAAACACCATATATTTT.